The clone carrying this T cell receptor (beta chain) was observed once. Assay: immunoSEQ multiplex PCR; the TCRdb copy retains only in-frame clones and omits some. Of approximately 32,000 clones detected, about four fifths appear once; the ten largest clones hold 3.8%. These data belong to a study of chemoradiotherapy in HPV16-positive cancers. Germline V gene lookup returns CDR1 SGDLS and CDR2 YYNGEE. V was clipped by 3 bases and J by 2 bases, with 8 bases between them. This CDR3 comprises 14 residues. The chain carries TRBV9 and TRBJ2-2; D unresolved. This TCR derives from a human donor with HPV-associated anogenital cancer. Here the sequenced sample was blood, taken from a patient who underwent chemoradiotherapy. The CDR3 DNA sequence: TGTGCCAGCAGCGCCCTATCAAACACCGGGGAGCTGTTTTTT. Translating it yields CASSALSNTGELFF.